The source of this T cell receptor (beta chain) is a study of human T cells and chemical hapten exposure (dated by TCRdb to 2020 to 2023). Concerning the study at large: For sensitization, 2% DPC in acetone was applied to an approximately 2 cm by approximately 2 cm area of upper inner arm skin. Throughout the approximately 24-week study period, patients were also given weekly therapeutic DPC doses on the scalp. Patch tests used Finn chambers with 0.01% DPC on the upper back, scored after 6 days by International Contact Dermatitis Research Group standards. Alopecia areata with under or over 50% scalp involvement, alopecia totalis and alopecia universalis were represented in the patient cohort, which was mostly female. Libraries were pooled for sequencing, and variation in per-sample TCR yields was attributed mainly to small differences in library volumes within the pool. In alopecia patients, the study followed how the peripheral blood TCR repertoire changed in vivo over primary and secondary sensitization to diphenylcyclopropenone (DPC), a hapten. Patient blood was sampled pre-sensitization (week 0) and at 2, 6 and about 24 weeks after DPC sensitization. Twenty-nine alopecia patients provided blood for TCR sequencing at one to four time points (pre-sensitization, 2, 6 and 24 weeks). Study-wide conclusions, independent of this receptor: No change with DPC sensitization was found in the number of TCRs above 1 in 1000 frequency, and no evidence of global repertoire structure alterations was found. A positive correlation was found between the number of PT1 expanded TCRs and patch test score, with significance reached at thresholds 8, 16 and 32 but not 4. Significantly more large CDR3 similarity clusters were formed by expanded TCRs than by pre-sensitization or healthy control sets, consistent with antigen-driven responses. Alopecia, a presumed autoimmune disease, was present in all patients, so the immune response of the patients might differ from that of healthy individuals. Repeated subsampling changed both the strength of the expansion versus patch-test correlation and the threshold at which the correlation became significant.

There are a few counts of this clonotype. Its binding antigen is unknown. Nothing much larger sits one base from this clone, and base qualities are not available. The receptor library was made with RACE. Instrument on record: NextSeq 500. During library preparation, unique molecular identifiers were attached to individual cDNA molecules so that TCRs could be counted quantitatively and reproducibly. From each blood RNA sample, both TCR alpha and TCR beta chains were sequenced. On the study's bioinformatics: A median of approximately 96,000 TCRs per sample was observed, with a range of roughly 23,224 to 700,000. V, J and CDR3 annotation of the TCR reads was carried out using the Decombinator software suite. For the PS versus PT1 abundance plots, all samples were subsampled to the same number of TCRs (28,000). TCRs were defined as expanded if absent before sensitization and observed at least eight times at the 2-week time point. TCRdb reworked the public reads: Q25 trimming with fastp, MiXCR clone assembly, productive beta chains retained. Merged by CDR3 protein, the rows form single entries marked with the most common genes and DNA. TCRdb, not the authors, supplied the V and J calls. The sample data list about 80,000 distinct CDR3 sequences, and around 15% of these were observed just once. The top ten clones comprise around 4.2% of the sample.

The CDR3, from cysteine to phenylalanine, totals 16 residues. Just CDR3 DNA is preserved here, 48 bases in frame from base 1. This sample's time point label indicates: pre-sensitization, week 0. The treatment or condition label here, explained by the study, means: therapeutic diphenylcyclopropenone sensitization with weekly scalp DPC. At every patch-test visit, the blood draw took place before the patch test was put on. Eligible patients were aged 18 to 70, diagnosed with alopecia, deemed suitable for DPC therapy, and excluded if pregnant. Unfractionated whole blood was collected in Tempus Blood RNA tubes, and total RNA was extracted from that blood.

Sequencing used whole blood, obtained in connection with sensitization to the hapten diphenylcyclopropenone (DPC). This receptor was taken from a woman between 45 and 60 years old with alopecia areata. Some clones in this sample may be carry-over from other donors' samples. The chain couples TRBV21-1 to TRBJ1-1; whether TRBD1, the table's D call, matches the DNA was not checked. TRBV21-1 is labeled a pseudogene. The CDR3 sequence is CASSKDQGAMNTEAFF. The nucleotide sequence reads as follows: TGTGCCAGCAGCAAAGATCAGGGGGCAATGAACACTGAAGCTTTCTTT.